This TCR beta chain was obtained from a study of T cell responses to AZD1222 COVID-19 vaccine. This table comes from immunoSEQ multiplex PCR, and its TCRdb copy is limited to in-frame clones, with some not included. The sample shows tens of thousands of clones, around 80% of them seen only once. The V and J ends lost 4 bases and 1 base respectively, with 15 bases between them. The CDR3 loop spans 15 amino acids. CDR1 is SQVTM, CDR2 ANQGSEA, per germline. The sequence came from an adult who received the MenACWY meningococcal vaccine as a control. The chain recombines TRBV29-1 with TRBJ2-3; the D gene is possibly TRBD2 (7 bases). Sequences were derived from peripheral blood, sampled 28 days after the second dose of the MenACWY control vaccine. CDR3 coding DNA: TGCAGCGTTGGCGGGGGCCGGGATGGCACAGATACGCAGTATTTT. Its translation is CSVGGGRDGTDTQYF.